The 24 T cell receptor beta chains below come from one sample, sequenced in a study of CD8+CD57+ T cells in acquired aplastic anemia. TCR beta VDJ and CDR3 profiles were obtained from a genomic DNA template. MiXCR, run by TCRdb on the reads, gives a single entry per CDR3 protein. The data contain about 210,000 distinct CDR3 sequences, over 60% of them seen just once; the ten biggest clones take up over 25%. Sequencing input: sorted CD4+, CD8+, or CD8+CD57+ T cells (not recorded which) from PBMCs. These receptors were taken from a human donor in good health.

About this clonotype: A clone one base away is much larger, so this may be a read error. The chain couples TRBV15 to TRBJ2-5; a weak D match, TRBD2 (6 bases). V was pared by 10 bases and J by 7 bases, with 19 bases between. This CDR3 region has 13 residues. Germline loops: CDR1 LNHNV, CDR2 YYDKDF (reference sequence). In nucleotides, the CDR3 is TGTGCCAGCAGTATCGGGGGTGGGGGGACCCAGTACTTC. Translating gives CASSIGGGGTQYF.

The chain is built from TRBV7-3 and TRBJ2-1; perhaps TRBD2 as D (6 bases). This CDR3 is built from 16 residues. Germline V lookup: CDR1 SGHTA, CDR2 FQGTGA. The V and J ends lost 5 bases and 6 bases respectively, with 20 bases between them. This chain's CDR3 is CASSATGPGVINEQFF. CDR3 in DNA: TGTGCCAGCAGCGCGACGGGACCGGGGGTGATCAATGAGCAGTTCTTC.

This chain connects TRBV7-3 to TRBJ2-2, with D perhaps TRBD1 (5 bases). The V gene's germline CDR1 is SGHTA and CDR2 FQGTGA. Trimming took off 4 bases at V and 6 bases at J, with 9 bases between the two ends. The length of the CDR3 is 13 residues. Here the CDR3 DNA reads TGTGCCAGCAGCTATGGGGCGGCCGGGGAGCTGTTTTTT. It is translated as CASSYGAAGELFF.

The chain combines TRBV10-3 with TRBJ2-7; maybe TRBD2 (6 bases). The CDR3 length is 13 residues. Germline V gene lookup returns CDR1 ENHRY and CDR2 SYGVKD. The CDR3 DNA follows: TGTGCTCTCAGGGAGGAGCGAGTCTACGAGCAGTACTTC. Residues: CALREERVYEQYF.

The chain is built from TRBV12-3 or TRBV12-4 and TRBJ1-6, with 7 bases aligning to TRBD1. The trim removed 5 bases at V and 6 bases at J, leaving 4 bases unmatched. The CDR3 is 14 amino acids. DNA for the CDR3: TGTGCCAGCAGTCCCGGGACAGCTAATTCACCCCTCCACTTT. Its protein product is CASSPGTANSPLHF.

The chain employs TRBV5-1 and TRBJ2-7; 8 bases map to TRBD1. CDR3 length: 14 residues. The germline gives CDR1 SGHRS, CDR2 YFSETQ. Losses at the gene ends were 3 bases for V and 6 bases for J; bases not matched to a gene: 8. The DNA for the CDR3 is TGCGCCAGCAGCTGGGCAGGACAGGGTCGCGAGCAGTACTTC. Its translation is CASSWAGQGREQYF. The variable domain in full, with the rest retrieved from reference TRBV5-1 and TRBJ2-7, is KAGVTQTPRYLIKTRGQQVTLSCSPISGHRSVSWYQQTPGQGLQFLFEYFSETQRNKGNFPGRFSGRQFSNSRSEMNVSTLELGDSALYLCASSWAGQGREQYFGPGTRLTVT.

This clonotype has a handful of counts. The chain joins TRBV24-1 to TRBJ1-5; TRBD1 agrees at 7 bases. The CDR3 extends over 14 amino acids. The V gene end was trimmed by 7 bases and the J gene end by 4 bases; junction bases not matched to a gene: 6. Germline loops: CDR1 KGHDR, CDR2 SFDVKD. The CDR3 DNA reads as TGTGCCACCAGGGGCAGGGGGGATAATCAGCCCCAGCATTTT. The encoded protein is CATRGRGDNQPQHF.

A single count supports this clonotype. The chain recombines TRBV5-4 with TRBJ1-1; 8 bases align to TRBD1. Germline CDR1 reads SGHNT; CDR2 reads YYREEE (reference sequence). This CDR3 is built from 17 residues. V shed 3 bases and J 1 base; nucleotides not matched to a gene: 11. This chain's CDR3 is CASSYPGGAGENTEAFF. The CDR3 nucleotides read TGTGCCAGCAGCTACCCAGGGGGCGCTGGGGAGAACACTGAAGCTTTCTTT.

The gene calls are TRBV5-8 and TRBJ1-2; D uncertain. Trimming removed 8 bases from V and 4 bases from J, with 15 bases in between. The CDR3 length is 13 residues. CDR1 is SGHTS, CDR2 YDEGEE, per germline. The CDR3 loop reads CASRLVQPYGYTF. The CDR3 nucleotides read TGTGCCAGTAGATTGGTACAGCCCTATGGCTACACCTTC.

In this sample, this clonotype turned up many times. The junction shows a germline mismatch at one end, possibly a read error. The V and J genes are TRBV2 and TRBJ1-5; TRBD1 agrees at 8 bases. The CDR3 is 15 residues long. Germline V CDR1 and CDR2: SNHLY, FYNNEI. CDR3 nucleotides: TGTGCCAGCAGGGAAGAGACAGGGGCCAATCAGCCCCAGCATTTT. Amino acid sequence: CASREETGANQPQHF.

This clonotype was recorded only once. The missing conserved phenylalanine or tryptophan at the end of this CDR3 makes a read error likely. This chain uses TRBV2 with TRBJ2-7; perhaps D is TRBD1 or TRBD2 (6 bases each). CDR1 is SNHLY and CDR2 is FYNNEI in the germline V gene. Trimming left V 6 bases short and J 3 bases short, with 18 bases between. This CDR3 has 15 residues. CDR3 DNA sequence: TGTGCCAGCAGAAGAACGAGACAGGAGGGCTACGAGCAGTACCTC. It is translated as CASRRTRQEGYEQYL.

The chain is built from TRBV7-9 and TRBJ2-5; D remains ambiguous. The germline V and J ends were trimmed by 8 bases and 0 bases, with 16 bases remaining between them. The CDR3 contains 15 residues. Germline-derived CDR1 and CDR2 are SEHNR and FQNEAQ (reference sequence). CDR3: CASPLPQANQETQYF. Here the CDR3 DNA reads TGTGCCAGCCCCTTACCCCAGGCCAACCAAGAGACCCAGTACTTC.

The chain carries TRBV24-1 and TRBJ1-3, with unresolved D. V lost 7 bases and J lost 9, with 12 bases in between. This CDR3 comprises 12 residues. Germline V gene lookup returns CDR1 KGHDR and CDR2 SFDVKD. The CDR3 sequence: CATSPSKGTIYF. CDR3 nucleotides: TGTGCCACCAGCCCGTCGAAGGGCACCATATATTTT.

J is TRBJ2-7 and V is TRBV24-1; no firm D call. The CDR3 runs to 14 residues. Germline V gives CDR1 KGHDR, CDR2 SFDVKD. V gave up 3 bases and J gave up 5 bases, with 13 bases separating them. Here the CDR3 reads CATSDRSRFHEQYF. In DNA form, the CDR3 reads TGTGCCACCAGTGATCGGTCCCGTTTCCACGAGCAGTACTTC.

The V call is TRBV24-1, the J call TRBJ2-2; 11 bases are shared with TRBD1. The length of the CDR3 is 16 residues. Germline V lookup: CDR1 KGHDR, CDR2 SFDVKD. V lost 2 bases, J lost 5 bases, and 3 bases stayed unmatched. This chain's CDR3 is CATSDSRDRGTGELFF. The CDR3 DNA reads as TGTGCCACCAGTGATTCAAGGGACAGGGGGACCGGGGAGCTGTTTTTT.

V is TRBV15 and J is TRBJ2-3; 9 bases are a match to TRBD1. CDR3 length: 16 amino acids. J gave up 0 bases and V 3 bases, and 4 bases lay outside the gene matches. CDR1 LNHNV and CDR2 YYDKDF come from the germline V gene (reference sequence). This CDR3 is CATSRGTGMSTDTQYF. CDR3 in DNA: TGTGCCACCAGCAGGGGGACAGGGATGAGCACAGATACGCAGTATTTT.

The chain couples TRBV9 to TRBJ2-3; 7 positions match TRBD2. V lost 0 bases to trimming and J lost 2 bases; unmatched junction nucleotides: 6. Germline V gene lookup returns CDR1 SGDLS and CDR2 YYNGEE. The CDR3 has 16 amino acids. Here the CDR3 reads CASSVGAGDYTDTQYF. In DNA, the CDR3 is TGTGCCAGCAGCGTAGGGGCGGGGGATTACACAGATACGCAGTATTTT.

This clonotype was counted at least ten times. The gene calls are TRBV7-7 and TRBJ2-1; 8 bases agree with TRBD2. J was trimmed by 9 bases and V by 6 bases; bases with no gene match: 13. Per the germline V gene, CDR1 is SSHAT and CDR2 is FNYEAQ (reference sequence). CDR3 length: 15 amino acids. In DNA, the CDR3 is TGTGCCAGCAGTCTCAGCGGGGGCGGGGTGCTTGAGCAGTTCTTC. Encoded protein: CASSLSGGGVLEQFF.

The V gene is TRBV7-9, the J gene TRBJ2-3; 14 nucleotides align to TRBD2. CDR1 and CDR2 (germline): SEHNR, FQNEAQ (reference sequence). V lost 5 bases and J lost 2; bases outside the gene matches: 6. CDR3 length equals 17 residues. The CDR3 DNA is TGTGCCAGCAGCCCCGGACTAGCGGGGGGAAACACAGATACGCAGTATTTT. It is translated as CASSPGLAGGNTDTQYF.

This rearrangement joins TRBV2 to TRBJ2-1, with TRBD2 identical over 15 bases. The CDR3 consists of 18 residues. CDR1 is SNHLY and CDR2 is FYNNEI in the germline V gene. V lost 6 bases to trimming and J lost 3 bases; unmatched junction nucleotides: 9. The chain's CDR3 is CASRDPGLAGGVYNEQFF. CDR3 DNA sequence: TGTGCCAGCAGAGACCCGGGACTAGCGGGGGGAGTCTACAATGAGCAGTTCTTC.

Details on this clonotype: The CDR3 carries no conserved terminal phenylalanine or tryptophan, so it likely arises from a read error. No DNA is shown, since the ends of the CDR3 on it are uncertain; the CDR3 is the one TCRdb lists. The chain links TRBV28 to TRBJ2-3. The CDR3 contains 8 residues when both ends are counted. Germline assignment: CDR1 MDHEN and CDR2 SYDVKM. The CDR3 is CASSSWGT.

This clonotype has a count of ten or more. V is TRBV20-1 and J is TRBJ2-7; D may match TRBD1 or TRBD2 (6 bases each). The CDR3 loop spans 15 amino acids. Trimming pared 0 bases from V and 0 bases from J, leaving 12 bases between. Germline V lookup: CDR1 DFQATT, CDR2 SNEGSKA (reference sequence). The CDR3 coding sequence is TGCAGTGCTAGAGACCCCGGGGGCCACTCCTACGAGCAGTACTTC. Translation: CSARDPGGHSYEQYF.

The chain combines TRBV5-5 with TRBJ2-7, with TRBD2 matching over 12 bases. The germline V gene encodes CDR1 SGHKS and CDR2 YYEKEE (reference sequence). After removal of 4 bases from V and 0 bases from J, the junction contained 8 bases not matched to a gene. The length of the CDR3 is 17 residues. The CDR3 is CASSPSSTSGGSYEQYF. The CDR3 DNA sequence: TGTGCCAGCAGCCCAAGCTCGACTAGCGGGGGCTCCTACGAGCAGTACTTC.

This clonotype has at least ten counts. V gene TRBV9 combines with J gene TRBJ1-2, with D possibly TRBD1 on 6 matching bases. The germline gives CDR1 SGDLS, CDR2 YYNGEE. The V end was cut by 3 bases, the J end by 2 bases, with 14 bases between. This CDR3 has 15 residues. The CDR3 reads CASSAQGGQNYGYTF. The CDR3, as DNA: TGTGCCAGCAGCGCACAGGGAGGACAGAACTATGGCTACACCTTC.